Each of the 29 T cell receptor beta chains below was sequenced from the same sample in a study of T cell changes during pregnancy in multiple sclerosis. Here immunoSEQ multiplex PCR was the method, and the copy in TCRdb shows in-frame clones only, minus some. The repertoire holds roughly 80,000 clones, with roughly nine tenths as singletons. Sequenced material: peripheral blood, taken before pregnancy. These receptor sequences come from a female donor with multiple sclerosis, enrolled in a pregnancy study.

Written as DNA, the CDR3 is TGTGCCAGCAGTGAAATAGGGACAGGGGGCACTGAAGCTTTCTTT. Encoded protein: CASSEIGTGGTEAFF. The V call is TRBV6-1, the J call TRBJ1-1, with 11 bases aligning to TRBD1. The CDR3 consists of 15 residues. Germline CDR1 and CDR2: MNHNS and SASEGT. The ends lost 2 bases at V and 4 bases at J; junction bases unmatched: 3.

This chain uses TRBV7-9 with TRBJ1-4; weak D call: TRBD1 (6 bases). V was pared by 3 bases and J by 7 bases, with 15 bases between. The CDR3 consists of 15 residues. The germline V gene encodes CDR1 SEHNR and CDR2 FQNEAQ (reference sequence). The CDR3 loop is CASSLPTGRGEKLFF. The CDR3 bases are TGTGCCAGCAGCTTGCCCACAGGGAGAGGTGAAAAACTGTTTTTT. Looking up the rest from reference TRBV7-9 and TRBJ1-4 gives the full variable domain: DTGVSQNPRHKITKRGQNVTFRCDPISEHNRLYWYRQTLGQGPEFLTYFQNEAQLEKSRLLSDRFSAERPKGSFSTLEIQRTEQGDSAMYLCASSLPTGRGEKLFFGSGTQLSVL.

This clone was picked up one time. This chain joins TRBV7-9 and TRBJ2-1, with a possible D match to TRBD2 (6 bases). This CDR3 spans 15 amino acids. Germline V gene lookup returns CDR1 SEHNR and CDR2 FQNEAQ (reference sequence). V lost 2 bases and J lost 4, with 12 bases in between. The DNA of the CDR3 is TGTGCCAGCAGCTTATGGGGCGGGACTTACAATGAGCAGTTCTTC. Its protein product is CASSLWGGTYNEQFF.

The CDR3 here is CASSLPGTGTYEQYF. Here the CDR3 DNA reads TGTGCCAGCAGCTTACCCGGGACAGGGACCTACGAGCAGTACTTC. This chain joins TRBV11-2 and TRBJ2-7; 9 bases map to TRBD1. Germline CDR1 SGHAT, CDR2 FQNNGV. J was trimmed by 2 bases and V by 2 bases; bases with no gene match: 4. CDR3 length: 15 amino acids.

The chain is built from TRBV6-1 and TRBJ1-1, with a tentative D call TRBD1 (6 bases). This CDR3 comprises 14 residues. The V end was cut by 4 bases, the J end by 4 bases, with 13 bases between. Germline V gives CDR1 MNHNS, CDR2 SASEGT. CDR3 amino acids: CASSVEGGGTEAFF. CDR3 in DNA: TGTGCCAGCAGTGTCGAAGGGGGTGGCACTGAAGCTTTCTTT.

This chain links TRBV6-1 with TRBJ2-7; D is ambiguous. Trimming stripped 3 bases from V and 5 bases from J, with 14 bases between. Germline assignment: CDR1 MNHNS and CDR2 SASEGT. This CDR3 has 14 residues. The CDR3 coding sequence is TGTGCCAGCAGTGACAGGCCCTTCACGAACGAGCAGTACTTC. It is translated as CASSDRPFTNEQYF.

V usage is TRBV5-5 and J usage is TRBJ1-5, with 8 bases aligning to TRBD1. Germline CDR1 is SGHKS and CDR2 is YYEKEE (reference sequence). CDR3 length: 15 residues. The junction had 5 bases not matched to a gene; V was cut back by 5 bases and J by 1 base. The CDR3 loop reads CASSRTGSSNQPQHF. CDR3 nucleotides: TGTGCCAGCAGTAGGACAGGGTCGAGCAATCAGCCCCAGCATTTT. Complete variable domain (other parts from reference TRBV5-5 and TRBJ1-5): DAGVTQSPTHLIKTRGQQVTLRCSPISGHKSVSWYQQVLGQGPQFIFQYYEKEERGRGNFPDRFSARQFPNYSSELNVNALLLGDSALYLCASSRTGSSNQPQHFGDGTRLSIL.

The chain uses TRBV18 and TRBJ2-7, with 7 bases matching TRBD2. This CDR3 is 17 amino acids long. After removal of 2 bases from V and 2 bases from J, the junction contained 12 bases not matched to a gene. Germline V CDR1 and CDR2: KGHSH, LQKENI. The DNA for the CDR3 is TGTGCCAGCTCACCAGGTTTGGGAGCGGGACTTACCTACGAGCAGTACTTC. Residues: CASSPGLGAGLTYEQYF.

This chain links TRBV2 with TRBJ2-1, with 11 bases matching TRBD2. The CDR3 runs to 19 residues. J lost 4 bases, V lost 3 bases, and 14 bases had no gene match. The germline gives CDR1 SNHLY, CDR2 FYNNEI. The CDR3 sequence: CASSDSTPVGLAVYNEQFF. In nucleotides, the CDR3 is TGTGCCAGCAGTGATTCAACCCCCGTGGGACTAGCGGTTTACAATGAGCAGTTCTTC.

CDR3 amino acids: CSSLDRGSNEQFF. The CDR3 DNA sequence: TGCAGCTCACTGGACAGGGGGTCCAATGAGCAGTTCTTC. The rearrangement links TRBV29-1 to TRBJ2-1; 10 bases fit TRBD1. The CDR3 is made up of 13 amino acids. V was clipped by 8 bases and J by 6 bases; unmatched bases: 7. Germline values: CDR1 SQVTM, CDR2 ANQGSEA.

The gene calls are TRBV27 and TRBJ2-2; 8 nucleotides agree with TRBD1. CDR1 and CDR2 from the germline V gene are MNHEY and SMNVEV (reference sequence). Trimming cost V 6 bases and J 0 bases; bases outside gene matches: 3. The CDR3 spans 15 residues. CDR3 amino acids: CASSEGQANTGELFF. Here the CDR3 DNA reads TGTGCCAGCAGCGAGGGACAGGCGAACACCGGGGAGCTGTTTTTT.

CDR3 sequence: CAISEKTPQSTGELFF. The CDR3 DNA sequence: TGTGCCATCAGTGAGAAAACACCACAGTCCACCGGGGAGCTGTTTTTT. The V and J genes are TRBV10-3 and TRBJ2-2; D is unresolved. Germline V lookup: CDR1 ENHRY, CDR2 SYGVKD. This CDR3 region has 16 residues. V lost 2 bases, J lost 4 bases, and 14 bases lay in between.

This clone was found once. The chain links TRBV29-1 to TRBJ1-4, with 10 bases lining up with TRBD1. Unmatched junction bases numbered 7, after V lost 5 bases and J lost 7 bases. The CDR3 sequence is 14 residues long. The germline gives CDR1 SQVTM, CDR2 ANQGSEA. The CDR3 reads CSVKTGTGAEKLFF. The CDR3 bases are TGCAGCGTTAAAACCGGGACAGGGGCTGAAAAACTGTTTTTT.

This sequence joins TRBV7-9 and TRBJ2-7; 7 bases are shared with TRBD2. Germline trimming cut 4 bases from V and 2 bases from J; bases unmatched to any gene: 11. There are 16 residues in the CDR3. Germline CDR1 SEHNR, CDR2 FQNEAQ (reference sequence). This CDR3 reads CASSYPSSGLTYEQYF. The DNA of the CDR3 is TGTGCCAGCAGCTACCCATCATCGGGACTAACCTACGAGCAGTACTTC.

This clone occurred once. The rearrangement uses TRBV9 and TRBJ2-7; weak D call: TRBD2 (5 bases). The CDR3 is made up of 13 amino acids. The germline V and J ends were trimmed by 1 base and 5 bases, with 10 bases remaining between them. CDR1 is SGDLS and CDR2 is YYNGEE in the germline V gene. CDR3 nucleotide sequence: TGTGCCAGCAGCGTAAACCAGAGGGACGAGCAGTACTTC. This codes for CASSVNQRDEQYF.

The chain links TRBV5-1 to TRBJ2-7; 9 nucleotides agree with TRBD2. Germline V gene data show CDR1 as SGHRS and CDR2 as YFSETQ. The CDR3 length is 15 residues. V gave up 4 bases and J gave up 6 bases; unmatched junction bases: 11. The CDR3 DNA reads TGCGCCAGCAGCCCGGCGGCGGGAGGGGATGGCGAGCAGTACTTC. Translating it yields CASSPAAGGDGEQYF.

The rearrangement uses TRBV2 and TRBJ1-4; D gene ambiguous. Germline CDR1 SNHLY, CDR2 FYNNEI. The CDR3 covers 14 residues. Trimming stripped 4 bases from V and 2 bases from J, with 8 bases between. The CDR3 DNA is TGTGCCAGCAGTGGAGGTTTGACTAATGAAAAACTGTTTTTT. Translation: CASSGGLTNEKLFF.

The chain joins TRBV19 to TRBJ2-1, with 9 bases lining up with TRBD1. This CDR3 region has 15 residues. The V and J ends lost 3 bases and 5 bases, in that order; junction bases with no gene match: 5. Germline V gene lookup returns CDR1 LNHDA and CDR2 SQIVND (reference sequence). The DNA of the CDR3 is TGTGCCAGTAGTATTGATACAGGGGGCAACAATGAGCAGTTCTTC. This sequence encodes CASSIDTGGNNEQFF.

The sample holds one count of this clone. In nucleotides, the CDR3 is TGTGCCAGCAGCGTAGACCCCTCGGGACTAGTAACAGATACGCAGTATTTT. Amino acids: CASSVDPSGLVTDTQYF. The chain uses TRBV9 and TRBJ2-3; TRBD2 matches 8 bases. This CDR3 is 17 amino acids long. The trim removed 0 bases at V and 3 bases at J, leaving 9 bases unmatched. Germline CDR1 is SGDLS and CDR2 is YYNGEE. The full variable domain, with the rest looked up from reference TRBV9 and TRBJ2-3, is DSGVTQTPKHLITATGQRVTLRCSPRSGDLSVYWYQQSLDQGLQFLIQYYNGEERAKGNILERFSAQQFPDLHSELNLSSLELGDSALYFCASSVDPSGLVTDTQYFGPGTRLTVL.

This clone was seen once. The chain carries TRBV5-1 and TRBJ2-2, with 7 bases that match TRBD1. This CDR3 is built from 16 residues. Germline V CDR1 and CDR2: SGHRS, YFSETQ. The V segment lost 1 base and the J segment 4 bases; nucleotides outside the gene matches: 7. In nucleotides, the CDR3 is TGCGCCAGCAGCTTGAATGCAGGGGGATTCACCGGGGAGCTGTTTTTT. Protein sequence: CASSLNAGGFTGELFF.

V usage is TRBV11-2 and J usage is TRBJ2-7; D gene uncertain. V lost 3 bases and J lost 3, with 9 bases in between. Germline V lookup: CDR1 SGHAT, CDR2 FQNNGV. The CDR3 loop spans 13 amino acids. The DNA of the CDR3 is TGTGCCAGCAGCTTTAGAGCGTACTACGAGCAGTACTTC. Its protein is CASSFRAYYEQYF.

The chain couples TRBV19 to TRBJ2-1; D uncertain. The germline V gene encodes CDR1 LNHDA and CDR2 SQIVND (reference sequence). The CDR3 runs to 16 residues. Between the trimmed V and J ends, which lost 2 bases and 0 bases, there was a span of 11 bases. As DNA, the CDR3 is TGTGCCAGTAGTATACAGACACTCAGCTCCTACAATGAGCAGTTCTTC. Translating gives CASSIQTLSSYNEQFF.

The gene calls are TRBV9 and TRBJ1-1, with 9 bases identical to TRBD1. CDR1 SGDLS and CDR2 YYNGEE come from the germline V gene. J was trimmed by 5 bases and V by 4 bases; bases with no gene match: 12. The CDR3 runs 16 residues. The CDR3 bases are TGTGCCAGCAGCCTAAGAGCCTCCGGGACAGGGACTGAAGCTTTCTTT. Its protein product is CASSLRASGTGTEAFF.

The V gene is TRBV27, the J gene TRBJ1-5, with 7 positions matching TRBD1. Germline-derived CDR1 and CDR2 are MNHEY and SMNVEV (reference sequence). The CDR3 covers 14 residues. J was trimmed by 6 bases and V by 5 bases; bases with no gene match: 7. The CDR3 nucleotides are TGTGCCAGCAGTCAGACAGGGTATTCTCAGCCCCAGCATTTT. Protein sequence: CASSQTGYSQPQHF.

Only one count was recorded for this clone. The genes are TRBV6-1 and TRBJ2-1; 10 nucleotides align to TRBD1. The CDR3 has 15 residues. Germline lookup yields CDR1 MNHNS and CDR2 SASEGT. V lost 2 bases and J lost 9; bases outside the gene matches: 7. The CDR3 bases are TGTGCCAGCAGTGAACTGGGACAGGGGTATAGTGAGCAGTTCTTC. Translated: CASSELGQGYSEQFF.

The chain couples TRBV18 to TRBJ2-7, with a possible D match to TRBD1 (5 bases). CDR1 KGHSH and CDR2 LQKENI come from the germline V gene. V shed 2 bases and J shed 6 bases, with 8 bases lying between them. The CDR3 consists of 12 residues. The CDR3 reads CASSPDSSEQYF. In DNA form, the CDR3 reads TGTGCCAGCTCACCAGACAGTTCCGAGCAGTACTTC.

DNA for the CDR3: TGTGCCAGTACACGGACAGGCGGTGGGCCAACTAATGAAAAACTGTTTTTT. As protein: CASTRTGGGPTNEKLFF. This chain joins TRBV5-8 and TRBJ1-4; TRBD1 aligns across 7 bases. From germline, CDR1 is SGHTS and CDR2 YDEGEE. Trimming removed 8 bases from V and 0 bases from J; junction bases left unmatched: 13. CDR3 length equals 17 residues. Using reference TRBV5-8 and TRBJ1-4 for the parts outside the CDR3, the full variable domain is EAGVTQSPTHLIKTRGQQATLRCSPISGHTSVYWYQQALGLGLQFLLWYDEGEERNRGNFPPRFSGRQFPNYSSELNVNALELEDSALYLCASTRTGGGPTNEKLFFGSGTQLSVL.

The sample holds one count of this clone. CDR3 coding DNA: TGTGCCAGCAGTAGCGGGCCCGCCTTTGAGCAGTTCTTC. This gives the protein CASSSGPAFEQFF. V gene TRBV7-6 combines with J gene TRBJ2-1; 7 nucleotides match TRBD2. The CDR3 is 13 residues long. In germline, CDR1 is SGHVS, CDR2 FNYEAQ. The V gene end was trimmed by 6 bases and the J gene end by 9 bases; junction bases not matched to a gene: 8. The full variable domain, rest sourced from reference TRBV7-6 and TRBJ2-1, is GAGVSQSPRYKVTKRGQDVALRCDPISGHVSLYWYRQALGQGPEFLTYFNYEAQQDKSGLPNDRFSAERPEGSISTLTIQRTEQRDSAMYRCASSSGPAFEQFFGPGTRLTVL.

The rearrangement uses TRBV28 and TRBJ1-2; 7 nucleotides align to TRBD1. The junction had 11 bases not matched to a gene; V was cut back by 5 bases and J by 5 bases. This CDR3 has 15 residues. CDR1 is MDHEN, CDR2 SYDVKM, per germline. CDR3 nucleotide sequence: TGTGCCAGCAGTCTCACAGGGGACGGTCAATATGGCTACACCTTC. Its protein product is CASSLTGDGQYGYTF.